The following is a T cell receptor (beta chain) sequence with its context. The antigen remains unidentified. The data were obtained in a study of Ad26.COV2.S vaccination and SARS-CoV-2 variants. Study results and limitations: A substantial breadth of spike-specific CD8+ and CD4+ T cell responses after vaccination has been reported.

Treatment given: around 19 received Ad26.COV2.S at low or high dose, single or two shots; 5 received placebo; per-sample allocation not given. After the first vaccine or placebo injection, samples were drawn on day 63. The CDR3 extends over 14 amino acids. CDR1 and CDR2 from the germline V gene are MGHDK and SYGVNS. V was clipped by 6 bases and J by 6 bases; unmatched bases: 5. Sequenced by immunoSEQ multiplex PCR; TCRdb stores in-frame clones only, minus some. The data contain over 400,000 clones, roughly 88% of them seen just once; the ten biggest clones take up approximately 4.5%. The source of this sequence is a person aged 18 to 59 who received the Ad26.COV2.S COVID-19 vaccine or a placebo. V and J are TRBV25-1 and TRBJ1-6, with 7 bases that match TRBD1. The material was peripheral blood, obtained in a trial of Ad26.COV2.S vaccine versus placebo. DNA of the CDR3: TGTGCCAGCAGGGAACAGGGGACTAATTCACCCCTCCACTTT. This gives the protein CASREQGTNSPLHF.